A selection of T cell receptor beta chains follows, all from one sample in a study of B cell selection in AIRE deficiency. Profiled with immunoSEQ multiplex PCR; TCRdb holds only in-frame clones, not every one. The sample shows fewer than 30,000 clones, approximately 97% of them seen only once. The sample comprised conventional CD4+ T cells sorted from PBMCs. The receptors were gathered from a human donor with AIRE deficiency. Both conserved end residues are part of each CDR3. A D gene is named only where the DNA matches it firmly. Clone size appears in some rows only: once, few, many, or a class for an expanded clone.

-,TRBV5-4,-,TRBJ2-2,TGTGCCAGCAGCTTGGCCGGGGCGAACACCGGGGAGCTGTTTTTT,CASSLAGANTGELFF
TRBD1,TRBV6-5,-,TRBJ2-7,TGTGCCAGCAGTAGGGACAGGGCAGGCTACGAGCAGTACTTC,CASSRDRAGYEQYF
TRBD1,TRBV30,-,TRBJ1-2,TGTGCCTGGATCCTGGACAGGGGATACTATGGCTACACCTTC,CAWILDRGYYGYTF
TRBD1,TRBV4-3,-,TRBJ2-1,TGCGCCAGCAGCCAAGATATAGGGGGACAGGGAGGGAATGAGCAGTTCTTC,CASSQDIGGQGGNEQFF
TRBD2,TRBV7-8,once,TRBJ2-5,TGTGCCAGCAGCCCAGTTGGGACTAGCGGGAGCCGAGAGACCCAGTACTTC,CASSPVGTSGSRETQYF
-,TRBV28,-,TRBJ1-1,TGTGCCAGCAGTCCCGGGCAACACACTGAAGCTTTCTTT,CASSPGQHTEAFF
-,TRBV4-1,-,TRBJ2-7,TGCGCCAGCAGCCACCCTAACACTCGGCACGAGCAGTACTTC,CASSHPNTRHEQYF
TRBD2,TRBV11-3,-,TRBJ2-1,TGTGCCAGCAGCTCTCGACCTTTAGCGGGAGGCCACAATGAGCAGTTCTTC,CASSSRPLAGGHNEQFF
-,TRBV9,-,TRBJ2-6,TGTGCCAGCAGCGTCGGCGGGTCTGGGGCCAACGTCCTGACTTTC,CASSVGGSGANVLTF
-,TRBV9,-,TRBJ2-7,TGTGCCAGCAGCGTAGGGATTGGTGCTTCCTACGAGCAGTACTTC,CASSVGIGASYEQYF
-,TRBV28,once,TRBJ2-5,TGTGCCAGTTATACAGGGAGGGGGGAGACCCAGTACTTC,CASYTGRGETQYF
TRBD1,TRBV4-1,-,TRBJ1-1,TGCGCCAGCAGCCAAGCCCAGGGGGTAGGAACTGAAGCTTTCTTT,CASSQAQGVGTEAFF
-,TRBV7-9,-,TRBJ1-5,TGTGCCAGCAGCTTAGGTCCGTCAGGTCCTGGCAATCAGCCCCAGCATTTT,CASSLGPSGPGNQPQHF
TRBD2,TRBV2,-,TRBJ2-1,TGTGCCAGCAGTTCGACCGGGACTAGCCGTGAGCAGTTCTTC,CASSSTGTSREQFF
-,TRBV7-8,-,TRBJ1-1,TGTGCCAGCAGCTCGATGAGGGGGGCCGCTGAAGCTTTCTTT,CASSSMRGAAEAFF
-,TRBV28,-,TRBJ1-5,TGTGCCAGCAGCCCAGGCGGACATAGCAATCAGCCCCAGCATTTT,CASSPGGHSNQPQHF
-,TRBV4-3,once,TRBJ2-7,TGCGCCAGCAGCCAGGCTTATAGCGGCTCCTACGAGCAGTACTTC,CASSQAYSGSYEQYF
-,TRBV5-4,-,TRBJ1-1,TGTGCCAGCAGCTTGTTAGAATTCAAGAACACTGAAGCTTTCTTT,CASSLLEFKNTEAFF
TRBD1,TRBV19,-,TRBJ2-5,TGTGCCAGTAGTATCCCCCCGACAGGGAAAGAGACCCAGTACTTC,CASSIPPTGKETQYF
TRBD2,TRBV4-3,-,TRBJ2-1,TGCGCCAGCAGCCAATACCGGGGGACTAGCGCTATGGATGAGCAGTTCTTC,CASSQYRGTSAMDEQFF
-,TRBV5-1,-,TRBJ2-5,TGCGCCAGCAGCCAGGGAGGCCAAGAGACCCAGTACTTC,CASSQGGQETQYF
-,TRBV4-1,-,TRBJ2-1,TGCGCCAGCAGCCAGGAACCTAGAGGTGTGAGCTCCTACAATGAGCAGTTCTTC,CASSQEPRGVSSYNEQFF
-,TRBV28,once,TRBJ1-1,TGTGCCAGCAGTTTACGTACAGGGATGAACACTGAAGCTTTCTTT,CASSLRTGMNTEAFF
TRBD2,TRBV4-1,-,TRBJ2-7,TGCGCCAGCAGCCAAGGTCTCGTAGCGGGATTAGGCTACGAGCAGTACTTC,CASSQGLVAGLGYEQYF
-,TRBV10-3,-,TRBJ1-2,TGTGCCATCAGTGCATTGGGGACTAAAGCTAACTATGGCTACACCTTC,CAISALGTKANYGYTF
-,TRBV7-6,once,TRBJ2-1,TGTGCCAGTCGTGAATCTTTAGCGAGCCGGATGAATGAGCAGTTCTTC,CASRESLASRMNEQFF
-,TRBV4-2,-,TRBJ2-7,TGTGCCAGCAGCCAAGGGGTTCGGGGCCAAGAGTCCGAGCAGTACTTC,CASSQGVRGQESEQYF
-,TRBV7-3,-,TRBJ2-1,TGTGCCAGCAGGTCTAGCGTGTCCTACAATGAGCAGTTCTTC,CASRSSVSYNEQFF
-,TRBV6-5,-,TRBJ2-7,TGTGCCAGCAGTTACCGACAGTTTAGCTACGAGCAGTACTTC,CASSYRQFSYEQYF
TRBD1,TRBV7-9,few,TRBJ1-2,TGTGCCAGCAGCTTGGGACAGACCTATGGCTACACCTTC,CASSLGQTYGYTF
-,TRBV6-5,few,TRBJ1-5,TGTGCCAGCAGTCGGGTGGATGGTAGCAATCAGCCCCAGCATTTT,CASSRVDGSNQPQHF
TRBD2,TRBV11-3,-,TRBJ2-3,TGTGCCAGCAGCCGGCGGGAGGGGACAGATACGCAGTATTTT,CASSRREGTDTQYF
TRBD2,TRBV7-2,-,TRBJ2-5,TGTGCCAGCAGCCCTGGACTAGCGGAACAAGAGACCCAGTACTTC,CASSPGLAEQETQYF
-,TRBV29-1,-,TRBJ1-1,TGCAGCGGGAAGACAGTTGAAGCTTTCTTT,CSGKTVEAFF
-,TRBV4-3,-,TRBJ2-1,TGCGCCAGGTTGCGGGCGGTACAGGCCAATGAGCAGTTCTTC,CARLRAVQANEQFF
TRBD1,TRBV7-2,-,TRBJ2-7,TGTGCCAGCAGCTTATCCCTTATGACAGGGACCGAGCAGTACTTC,CASSLSLMTGTEQYF
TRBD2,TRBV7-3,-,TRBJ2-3,TGTGCCAGCAGCCAAGGCGGGGGGCGGGTAGATACGCAGTATTTT,CASSQGGGRVDTQYF
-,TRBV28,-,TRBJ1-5,TGTGCCAGCAGGCCTACAGGCACCAATCAGCCCCAGCATTTT,CASRPTGTNQPQHF
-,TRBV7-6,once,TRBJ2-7,TGTGCCAGCAGCGTCCGGGACACCCCCTCCTACGAGCAGTACTTC,CASSVRDTPSYEQYF
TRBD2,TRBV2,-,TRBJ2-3,TGTGCCAGCAGTGGCCTAGCGGACCATAATACGCAGTATTTT,CASSGLADHNTQYF
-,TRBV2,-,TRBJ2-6,TGTGCCAGCAGAAGATCAGTCTCTGGGGCCAACGTCCTGACTTTC,CASRRSVSGANVLTF
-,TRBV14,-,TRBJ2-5,TGTGCCAGCAGCGCGGGGCATTCAAGAGAGACCCAGTACTTC,CASSAGHSRETQYF
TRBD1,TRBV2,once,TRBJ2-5,TGTGCCAGCAGTCGGGACAGGGACTTCGGGGAGACCCAGTACTTC,CASSRDRDFGETQYF
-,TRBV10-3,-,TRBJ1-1,TGTGCCATGAGAAACTCAAGGGACGACGGGAGGACTGAAGCTTTCTTT,CAMRNSRDDGRTEAFF
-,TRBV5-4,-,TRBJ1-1,TGTGCCAGCAGCTTGTTAGGGGCAGGCACTGAAGCTTTCTTT,CASSLLGAGTEAFF
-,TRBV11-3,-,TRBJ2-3,TGTGCCAGCAGCTTAGGGCACTTCACAGATACGCAGTATTTT,CASSLGHFTDTQYF
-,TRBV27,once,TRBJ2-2,TGTGCCAGCAGCGACAGGGAGGGCGGGGAGCTGTTTTTT,CASSDREGGELFF
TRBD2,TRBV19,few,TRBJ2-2,TGTGCCAGTAGTCCGGATAGCGGGAGCGGGGAGCTGTTTTTT,CASSPDSGSGELFF
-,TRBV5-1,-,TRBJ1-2,TGCGCCAGCAGCCGAACGGTCAACAGCTATGGCTACACCTTC,CASSRTVNSYGYTF
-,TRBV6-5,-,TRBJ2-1,TGTGCCAGCAGTTACTCAGGGCTAGCGAAGTACAATGAGCAGTTCTTC,CASSYSGLAKYNEQFF
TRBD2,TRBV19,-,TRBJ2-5,TGTGCCAGTAGAAAGCGGGAAGGCCAAGAGACCCAGTACTTC,CASRKREGQETQYF
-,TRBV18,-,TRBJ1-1,TGTGCCAGCTCACCTAGGGCCGCGGACACTGAAGCTTTCTTT,CASSPRAADTEAFF
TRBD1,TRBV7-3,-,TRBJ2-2,TGTGCCAGCAGCAGGGACAGAAACACCGGGGAGCTGTTTTTT,CASSRDRNTGELFF
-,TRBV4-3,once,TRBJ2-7,TGCGCCAGCAGCCAGGGGGACAACCTCGGCGAGCAGTACTTC,CASSQGDNLGEQYF
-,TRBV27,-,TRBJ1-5,TGTGCCAGCAGTTTAGGGGGGTTAAGGCAGCCCCAGCATTTT,CASSLGGLRQPQHF
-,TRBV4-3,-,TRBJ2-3,TGCGCCAGCAGCCAAGAGCCGGCCAGCGTGATTACAGATACGCAGTATTTT,CASSQEPASVITDTQYF
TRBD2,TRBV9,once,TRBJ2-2,TGTGCCAGCAGCGTCTCCGGACTAGCGTACACCGGGGAGCTGTTTTTT,CASSVSGLAYTGELFF
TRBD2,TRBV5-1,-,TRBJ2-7,TGCGCCAGCAGCTTGGTGGGGGGGAACCCCTCCTACGAGCAGTACTTC,CASSLVGGNPSYEQYF